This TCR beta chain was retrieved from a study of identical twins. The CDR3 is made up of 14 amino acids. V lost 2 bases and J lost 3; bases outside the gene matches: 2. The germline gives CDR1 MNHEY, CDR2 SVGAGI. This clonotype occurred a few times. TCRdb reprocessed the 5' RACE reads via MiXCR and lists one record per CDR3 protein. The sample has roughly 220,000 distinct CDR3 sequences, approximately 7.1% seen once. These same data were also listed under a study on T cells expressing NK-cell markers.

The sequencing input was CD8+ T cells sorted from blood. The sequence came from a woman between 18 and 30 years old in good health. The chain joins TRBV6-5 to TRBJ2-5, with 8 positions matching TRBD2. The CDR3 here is CASSYGGGKETQYF. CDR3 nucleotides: TGTGCCAGCAGTTACGGCGGGGGGAAAGAGACCCAGTACTTC.